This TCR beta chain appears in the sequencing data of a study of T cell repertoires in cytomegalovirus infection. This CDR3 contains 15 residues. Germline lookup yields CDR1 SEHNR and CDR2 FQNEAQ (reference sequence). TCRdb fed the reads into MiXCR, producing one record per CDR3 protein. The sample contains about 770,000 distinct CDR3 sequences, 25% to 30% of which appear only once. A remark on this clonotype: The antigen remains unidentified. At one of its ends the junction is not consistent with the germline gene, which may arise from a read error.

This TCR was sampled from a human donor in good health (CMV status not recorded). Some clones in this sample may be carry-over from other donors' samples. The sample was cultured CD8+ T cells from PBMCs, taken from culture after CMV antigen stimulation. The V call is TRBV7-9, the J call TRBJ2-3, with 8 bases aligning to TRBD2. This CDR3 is CASSGLRGAADSQYF. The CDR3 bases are TGTGCCAGCAGCGGTTTGCGGGGGGCTGCAGATTCGCAGTATTTT.